This TCR beta chain stems from a study of CD8 T cells in Susac syndrome. Study-wide context: Patients with Susac syndrome who were sequenced included more than five with active disease and 8 or 9 in remission.

V was trimmed by 10 bases and J by 1 base, leaving 17 bases between them. CDR1 is SGHAT, CDR2 FQNNGV, per germline. This CDR3 has 15 amino acids. Roughly 0.45 to 1 ug RNA was reverse transcribed with random hexamers. The authors amplified TCR beta CDR3 across 54 Vbeta and 13 Jbeta using immunoSEQ multiplex PCR. TCRdb redid the calling of the immunoSEQ multiplex PCR reads with MiXCR, one entry per CDR3 protein. Here the sample spans about 180,000 distinct CDR3 sequences, about 96% being singletons. General study results and limits: CD4+ T cell repertoires in Susac syndrome exhibited no evidence of clonal expansion.

Comments on this clonotype: Antigen unknown.

The V gene is TRBV11-2, the J gene TRBJ2-1; tentative D call: TRBD1 (6 bases). The sequencing sample was made of CD4+ T cells from PBMCs. The sequence was obtained from a human donor with Susac syndrome. This CDR3 is CATQDGQGSYNEQFF. The CDR3 DNA sequence: TGTGCCACTCAAGACGGGCAGGGGTCCTACAATGAGCAGTTCTTC.